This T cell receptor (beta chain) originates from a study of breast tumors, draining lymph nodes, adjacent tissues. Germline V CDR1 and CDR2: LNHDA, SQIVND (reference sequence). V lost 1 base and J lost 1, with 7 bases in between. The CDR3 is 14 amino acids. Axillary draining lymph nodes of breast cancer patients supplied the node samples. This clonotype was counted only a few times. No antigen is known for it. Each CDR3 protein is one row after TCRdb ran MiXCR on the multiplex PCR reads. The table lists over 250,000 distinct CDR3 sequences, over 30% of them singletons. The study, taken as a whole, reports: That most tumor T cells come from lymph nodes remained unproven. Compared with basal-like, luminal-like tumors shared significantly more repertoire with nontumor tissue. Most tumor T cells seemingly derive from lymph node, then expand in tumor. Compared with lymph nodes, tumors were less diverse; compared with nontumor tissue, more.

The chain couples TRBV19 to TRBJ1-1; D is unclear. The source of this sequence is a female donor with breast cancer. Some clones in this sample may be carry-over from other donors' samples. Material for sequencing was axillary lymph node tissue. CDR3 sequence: CASSIAPGNTEAFF. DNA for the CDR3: TGTGCCAGTAGTATAGCCCCGGGGAACACTGAAGCTTTCTTT.